This T cell receptor beta chain was captured by sequencing in a study of OX40 agonist ivuxolimab in advanced cancers. Repertoires were generated with immunoSEQ multiplex PCR, while TCRdb's copy carries only in-frame clones and drops some. The profile shows roughly 26,000 clones, about nine tenths of them singletons. Germline V gene data show CDR1 as SGHNT and CDR2 as YYREEE (reference sequence). The V segment lost 4 bases and the J segment 4 bases; nucleotides outside the gene matches: 5. This CDR3 has 13 amino acids. This TCR came from an adult with an advanced solid tumor such as melanoma, head and neck, liver or kidney cancer. Source: CD4+ or CD8+ T cells sorted from blood, taken in a trial of the OX40 agonist ivuxolimab. This rearrangement joins TRBV5-4 to TRBJ2-7; TRBD1 aligns across 7 bases. The CDR3 is CASSIRGSYEQYF. CDR3 nucleotides: TGTGCCAGCAGCATCAGGGGGTCGTACGAGCAGTACTTC.